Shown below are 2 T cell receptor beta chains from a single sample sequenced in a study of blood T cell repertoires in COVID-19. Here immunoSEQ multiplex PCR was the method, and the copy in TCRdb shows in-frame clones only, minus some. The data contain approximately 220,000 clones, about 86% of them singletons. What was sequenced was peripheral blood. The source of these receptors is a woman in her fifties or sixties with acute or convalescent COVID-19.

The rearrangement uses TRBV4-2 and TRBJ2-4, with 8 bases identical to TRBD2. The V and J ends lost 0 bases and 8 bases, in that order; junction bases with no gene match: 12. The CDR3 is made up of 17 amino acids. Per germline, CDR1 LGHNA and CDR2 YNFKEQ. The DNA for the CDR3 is TGTGCCAGCAGCCAAGATGAGGGTAGCGGGGTTTCCGACATTCAGTACTTC. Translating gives CASSQDEGSGVSDIQYF.

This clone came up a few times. The CDR3 bases are TGTGCCAGCAGCGTACGACTGGCGAGACAGGGAGGCGGCGGGGAGCTGTTTTTT. Amino acid sequence: CASSVRLARQGGGGELFF. V is TRBV7-9 and J is TRBJ2-2; D may be TRBD1 (7 bases). Germline CDR1 reads SEHNR; CDR2 reads FQNEAQ (reference sequence). The length of the CDR3 is 18 residues. V was shortened by 5 bases and J by 7 bases, with 26 bases between the two germline ends.